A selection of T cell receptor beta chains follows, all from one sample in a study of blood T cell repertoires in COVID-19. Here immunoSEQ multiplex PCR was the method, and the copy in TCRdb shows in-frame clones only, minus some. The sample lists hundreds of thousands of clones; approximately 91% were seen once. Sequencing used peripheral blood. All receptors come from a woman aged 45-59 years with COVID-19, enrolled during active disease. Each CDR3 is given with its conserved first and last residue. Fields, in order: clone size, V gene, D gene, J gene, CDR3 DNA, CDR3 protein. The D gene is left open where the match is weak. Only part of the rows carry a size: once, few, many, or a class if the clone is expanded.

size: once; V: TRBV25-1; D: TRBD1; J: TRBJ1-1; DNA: TGTGCCAGCAGTGGATTGGACAGGGAGGGTGGCACTGAAGCTTTCTTT; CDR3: CASSGLDREGGTEAFF
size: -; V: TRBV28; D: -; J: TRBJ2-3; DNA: TGTGCCAGCAGTTTGGGCCGTACCCGCACAGATACGCAGTATTTT; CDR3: CASSLGRTRTDTQYF
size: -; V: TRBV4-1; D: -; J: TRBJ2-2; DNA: TGCGCCAGCAGAGGGGCAACCGGGGAGCTGTTTTTT; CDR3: CASRGATGELFF
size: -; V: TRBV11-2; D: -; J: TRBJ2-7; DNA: TGTGCCAGCAGCTTAGAGGCCTCACTCGACATCTACGAGCAGTACTTC; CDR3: CASSLEASLDIYEQYF
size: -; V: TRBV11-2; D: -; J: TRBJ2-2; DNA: TGTGCCAGTGGGACTCTTGGGACCGGGGAGCTGTTTTTT; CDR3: CASGTLGTGELFF
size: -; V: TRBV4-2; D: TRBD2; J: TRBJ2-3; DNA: TGTGCCAGCAGCCAAGAAGCGGGGGGGCCAGATACGCAGTATTTT; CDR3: CASSQEAGGPDTQYF
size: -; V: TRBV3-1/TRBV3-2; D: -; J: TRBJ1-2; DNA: TGTGCCAGCAGTCTACAGGGACCCGATGGCTACACCTTC; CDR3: CASSLQGPDGYTF
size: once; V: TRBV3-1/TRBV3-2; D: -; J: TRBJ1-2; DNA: TGTGCCAGCAGCCAAGGGCAGACTAACTATGGCTACACCTTC; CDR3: CASSQGQTNYGYTF
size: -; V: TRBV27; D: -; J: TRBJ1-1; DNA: TGTGCCAGCAGTTTACTAGGGAACACTGAAGCTTTCTTT; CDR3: CASSLLGNTEAFF
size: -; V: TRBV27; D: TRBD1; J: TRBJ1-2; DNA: TGTGCCAGCAGTGCACCGGGACAGGGAAACTATGGCTACACCTTC; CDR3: CASSAPGQGNYGYTF
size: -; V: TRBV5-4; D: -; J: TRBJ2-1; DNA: TGTGCCAGCAGCTTTTTGGCAGACTACAATGAGCAGTTCTTC; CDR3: CASSFLADYNEQFF
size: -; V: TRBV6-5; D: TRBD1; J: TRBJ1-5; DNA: TGTGCCAGCAGGGGGGACAGCGGTGTTCAAGGGCCCCAGCATTTT; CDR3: CASRGDSGVQGPQHF
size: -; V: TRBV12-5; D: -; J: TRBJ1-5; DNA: TGTGCTAGTGGTCCCTACGGCAATCAGCCCCAGCATTTT; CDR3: CASGPYGNQPQHF
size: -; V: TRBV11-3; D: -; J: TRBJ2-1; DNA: TGTGCCAGCAGTCCTACCCGGGGGAATGAGCAGTTCTTC; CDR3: CASSPTRGNEQFF
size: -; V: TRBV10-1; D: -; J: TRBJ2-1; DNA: TGCGCCAGCAGTGACAGGGGTATCTCCTACAATGAGCAGTTCTTC; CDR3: CASSDRGISYNEQFF
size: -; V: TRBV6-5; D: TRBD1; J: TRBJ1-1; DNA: TGTGCCAGCGACAGGGAAGGTTTGGGCACTGAAGCTTTCTTT; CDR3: CASDREGLGTEAFF
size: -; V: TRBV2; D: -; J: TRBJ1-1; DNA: TGTGCCAGCAGGGCCAGATTCATGAACACTGAAGCTTTCTTT; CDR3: CASRARFMNTEAFF
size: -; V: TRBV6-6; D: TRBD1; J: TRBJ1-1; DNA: TGTGCCAGCAGCCGACAGGGGACTGAAGCTTTCTTT; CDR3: CASSRQGTEAFF
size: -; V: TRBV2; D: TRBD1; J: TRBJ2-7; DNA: TGTGCCAGCAGTGATAGCATGGGGACAGGGAAAGACGAGCAGTACTTC; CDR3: CASSDSMGTGKDEQYF
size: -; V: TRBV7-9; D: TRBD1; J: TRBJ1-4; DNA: TGTGCCAGCAGCCACGGGACAGGGGAACGAGAGGGGGAAAAACTGTTTTTT; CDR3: CASSHGTGEREGEKLFF
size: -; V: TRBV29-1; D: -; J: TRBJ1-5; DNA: TGCAGCGTCTCCGTGGCGCAGGGTCCCAATCAGCCCCAGCATTTT; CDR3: CSVSVAQGPNQPQHF
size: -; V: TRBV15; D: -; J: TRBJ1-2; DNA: TGTGCCACCAGCAGAGGAAACAGGGACTATGGCTACACCTTC; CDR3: CATSRGNRDYGYTF
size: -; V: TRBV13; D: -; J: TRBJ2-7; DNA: TGTGCCAGCAGCCGGGGGGCCGGCGAGCAGTACTTC; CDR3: CASSRGAGEQYF
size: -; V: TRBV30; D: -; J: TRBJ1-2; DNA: TGTGCCTGGAAGGTGGGGGCCTACTATGGCTACACCTTC; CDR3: CAWKVGAYYGYTF
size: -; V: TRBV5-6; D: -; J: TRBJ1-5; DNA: TGTGCCAGCAGCTTGGCGGGACAAAGTTCCTATAGCAATCAGCCCCAGCATTTT; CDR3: CASSLAGQSSYSNQPQHF
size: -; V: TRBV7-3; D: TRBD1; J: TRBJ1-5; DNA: TGTGCCAGCAGCTTTACAACAGGGGATATAGGCAATCAGCCCCAGCATTTT; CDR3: CASSFTTGDIGNQPQHF
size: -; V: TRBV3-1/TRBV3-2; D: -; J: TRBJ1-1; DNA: TGTGCCAGCACTAGAGGGGGATCAGCGGCTTTCTTT; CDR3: CASTRGGSAAFF
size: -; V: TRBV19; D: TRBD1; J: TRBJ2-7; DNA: TGTGCCAGCAGCGGGACAGGGAACTACGAGCAGTACTTC; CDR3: CASSGTGNYEQYF
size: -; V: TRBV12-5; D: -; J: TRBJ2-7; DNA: TGTGCTAGTGCCCTCGGACAGTTAGCCTACGAGCAGTACTTC; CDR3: CASALGQLAYEQYF
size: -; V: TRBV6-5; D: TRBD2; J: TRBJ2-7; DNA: TGTGCCAGCAGCTTGTGGACTAGCGGTTTCTACGAGCAGTACTTC; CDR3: CASSLWTSGFYEQYF
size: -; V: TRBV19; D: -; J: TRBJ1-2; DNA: TGTGCCAGTAGTATAATGGGGGCGTATGGCTACACCTTC; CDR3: CASSIMGAYGYTF
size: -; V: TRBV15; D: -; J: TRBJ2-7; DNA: TGTGCCACCAGCGAGTGGCAGGGAAGCAACGAGCAGTACTTC; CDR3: CATSEWQGSNEQYF
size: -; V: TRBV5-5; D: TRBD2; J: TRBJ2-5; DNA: TGTGCCAGCAGCTTGGGGCTAGCGGGGCCCCAAGAGACCCAGTACTTC; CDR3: CASSLGLAGPQETQYF
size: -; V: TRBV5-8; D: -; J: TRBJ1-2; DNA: TGTGCCAGCAGCTTGGATCCGGGGGATGTGAATGGCTACACCTTC; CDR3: CASSLDPGDVNGYTF
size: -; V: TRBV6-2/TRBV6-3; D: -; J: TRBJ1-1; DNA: TGTGCCAGCAGTTACGGGGGCGCTGTCACTGAAGCTTTCTTT; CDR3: CASSYGGAVTEAFF
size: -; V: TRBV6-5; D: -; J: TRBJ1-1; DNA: TGTGCCAGCAGGGATTGGAGCACTGAAGCTTTCTTT; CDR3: CASRDWSTEAFF
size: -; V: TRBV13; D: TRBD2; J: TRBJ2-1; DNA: TGTGCCAGCAGCACTGGACTAGCGGTTGGTGAGCAGTTCTTC; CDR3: CASSTGLAVGEQFF
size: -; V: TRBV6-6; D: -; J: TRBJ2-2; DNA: TGTGCCAGCAGTTACGCGGCCGGGGAGCTGTTTTTT; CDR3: CASSYAAGELFF
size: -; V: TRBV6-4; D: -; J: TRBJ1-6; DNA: TGTGCCAGCAGTGACCAACCGGGATCACCCCTCCACTTT; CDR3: CASSDQPGSPLHF
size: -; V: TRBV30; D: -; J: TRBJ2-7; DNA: TGTGCCTGTCCGGGTCCGGATAGCTACGAGCAGTACTTC; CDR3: CACPGPDSYEQYF
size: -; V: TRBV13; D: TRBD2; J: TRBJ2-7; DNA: TGTGCCAGCTCGCCCGGCGGGACTAGCCGTGAGCACGAGCAGTACTTC; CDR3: CASSPGGTSREHEQYF
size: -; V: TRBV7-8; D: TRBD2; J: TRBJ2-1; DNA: TGTGCCAGCAGCTTAGGTGTTAAGGGACTAGGCGATGAGCAGTTCTTC; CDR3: CASSLGVKGLGDEQFF
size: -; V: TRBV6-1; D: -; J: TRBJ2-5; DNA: TGTGCCAGCAGTGAATCGTCCAGGGCCGAGACCCAGTACTTC; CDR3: CASSESSRAETQYF
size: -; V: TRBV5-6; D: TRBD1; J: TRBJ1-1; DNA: TGTGCCAGCAGCCGCGGGACAGCTGAAGCTTTCTTT; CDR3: CASSRGTAEAFF
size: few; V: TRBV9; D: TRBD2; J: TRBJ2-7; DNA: TGTGCCAGCAGCGTAGGAGGAACGGGAGGGGCAGGCGAGCAGTACTTC; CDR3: CASSVGGTGGAGEQYF
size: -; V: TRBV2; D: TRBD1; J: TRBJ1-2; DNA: TGTGCCAGCAGGCGAGGACAGGGGGGCTATGGCTACACCTTC; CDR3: CASRRGQGGYGYTF
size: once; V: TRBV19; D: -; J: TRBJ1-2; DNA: TGTGCCAGTAGTATCAACAGGAATGGCTACACCTTC; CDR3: CASSINRNGYTF
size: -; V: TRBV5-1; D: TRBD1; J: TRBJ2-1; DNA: TGCGCCAGCAGCCAACTCAAGGGACAGGGGAGATCCTACAATGAGCAGTTCTTC; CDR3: CASSQLKGQGRSYNEQFF
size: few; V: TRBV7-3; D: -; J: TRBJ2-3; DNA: TGTGCCAGCAGCTTCCGGGACGGGGGATCCGATACGCAGTATTTT; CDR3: CASSFRDGGSDTQYF
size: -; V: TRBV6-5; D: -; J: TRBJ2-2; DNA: TGTGCCAGCAGCTCCTTGCAGGACGGGGAGCTGTTTTTT; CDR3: CASSSLQDGELFF
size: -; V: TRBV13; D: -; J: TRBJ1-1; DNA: TGTGCCAGCAGCTTAGGGGGGTACAGGGAATACACTGAAGCTTTCTTT; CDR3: CASSLGGYREYTEAFF
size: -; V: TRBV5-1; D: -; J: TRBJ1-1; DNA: TGCGCCAGCAGCCTCCGGGAGGGACCGAACACTGAAGCTTTCTTT; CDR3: CASSLREGPNTEAFF
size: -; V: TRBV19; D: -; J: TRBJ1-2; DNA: TGTGCCAGTAGTATGGAGGGGTACTATGGCTACACCTTC; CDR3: CASSMEGYYGYTF
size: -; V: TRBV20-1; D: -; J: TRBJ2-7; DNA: TGCGCCCCTCAAGAGGGCCGCGAGCAGTACTTC; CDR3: CAPQEGREQYF
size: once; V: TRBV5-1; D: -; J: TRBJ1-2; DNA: TGCGCCAGCAGCTTGAGGCGGCCCAGTGGAAACTATGGCTACACCTTC; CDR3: CASSLRRPSGNYGYTF
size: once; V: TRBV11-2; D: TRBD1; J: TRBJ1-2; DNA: TGTGCCAGCAGCCCTGAACAGGGGCACTATGGCTACACCTTC; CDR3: CASSPEQGHYGYTF
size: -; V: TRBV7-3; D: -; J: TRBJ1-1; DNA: TGTGCCAGCAGCTTAACGGGTGGCGAGGCCAGACCGAACACTGAAGCTTTCTTT; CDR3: CASSLTGGEARPNTEAFF
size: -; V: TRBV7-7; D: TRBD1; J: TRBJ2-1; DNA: TGTGCCAGCAGCCAAGGACCCCAGGGGGCGCCCAATGAGCAGTTCTTC; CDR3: CASSQGPQGAPNEQFF
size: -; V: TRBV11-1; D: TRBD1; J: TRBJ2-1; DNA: TGTGCCAGCAGCCACGTGTCGGGACAGGGGACCGATGAGCAGTTCTTC; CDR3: CASSHVSGQGTDEQFF